There are a few counts of the clone carrying this T cell receptor beta chain. The data are from a study of T-cell reconstitution after alpha-beta-depleted transplantation in children. This CDR3 region has 12 residues. The germline V gene has CDR1 ENHRY and CDR2 SYGVKD. Trimming took 3 bases from V and 5 from J, leaving 5 bases between them. A TCRbeta library incorporating unique molecular identifiers was prepared. TCRdb itself ran the PCR reads through MiXCR, one entry per CDR3 protein. The sample consists of about 400,000 distinct CDR3 sequences, around 21% of them appearing once. The genes are TRBV10-3 and TRBJ2-1; D is unresolved. The TCR was taken from a human donor who donated a stem cell graft to a child with acute myeloid leukemia. This specimen consisted of PBMCs from the stem cell graft donor, obtained from the stem cell graft. The CDR3 nucleotides read TGTGCCATCAGTGAAATGGACAATGAGCAGTTCTTC. Its translation is CAISEMDNEQFF.